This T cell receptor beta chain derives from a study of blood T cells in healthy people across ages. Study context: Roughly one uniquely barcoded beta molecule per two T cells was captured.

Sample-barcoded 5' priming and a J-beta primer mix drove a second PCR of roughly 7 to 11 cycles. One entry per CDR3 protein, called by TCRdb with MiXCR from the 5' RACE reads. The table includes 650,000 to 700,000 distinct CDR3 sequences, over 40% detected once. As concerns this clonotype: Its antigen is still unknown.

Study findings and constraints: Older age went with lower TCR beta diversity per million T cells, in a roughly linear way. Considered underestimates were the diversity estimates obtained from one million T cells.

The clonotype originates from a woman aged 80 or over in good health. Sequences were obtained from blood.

CDR3 in DNA: TGCAGTGCACCGGGACAGGGGCACTATGGCTACACCTTC. Its translation: CSAPGQGHYGYTF. The chain joins TRBV20-1 to TRBJ1-2; TRBD1 agrees at 10 bases. Germline V gene sequence: CDR1 DFQATT, CDR2 SNEGSKA (reference sequence). The CDR3 consists of 13 residues. The junction had 4 bases not matched to a gene; V was cut back by 6 bases and J by 3 bases.